A single sample gave rise to the 5 T cell receptor beta chains below, sequenced in a study of cytomegalovirus exposure and HLA in healthy donors. Both 60 Vbeta primers and 13 Jbeta primers went into the PCR. The method was immunoSEQ multiplex PCR; TCRdb's version includes in-frame clones alone and lacks a portion of them. The table lists 150,000 or so clones, roughly 72% of them singletons. The material sequenced was PBMCs. The source of these receptors is a man aged 40-55 years in good health and CMV-seronegative.

The CDR3 protein is CASSDSGTSYNEQFF. In DNA, the CDR3 is TGTGCCAGCAGTGATAGCGGAACCTCCTACAATGAGCAGTTCTTC. This chain uses TRBV2 with TRBJ2-1, with D possibly being TRBD2 (6 bases). Deletions cut 3 bases from V and 0 bases from J, with 9 bases between. CDR1 and CDR2 (germline): SNHLY, FYNNEI. The CDR3 sequence is 15 residues long.

V is TRBV15 and J is TRBJ2-2, with 8 bases identical to TRBD2. Losses at the gene ends were 1 base for V and 4 bases for J; bases not matched to a gene: 11. Germline values: CDR1 LNHNV, CDR2 YYDKDF (reference sequence). The CDR3 spans 18 residues. CDR3: CATSRGLAGPASTGELFF. As DNA, the CDR3 is TGTGCCACCAGCAGAGGATTAGCGGGACCCGCTAGCACCGGGGAGCTGTTTTTT.

V and J are TRBV5-3 and TRBJ2-3; D is ambiguous. TRBV5-3 has ORF status, its function being uncertain. The V end lost 0 bases, the J end lost 5 bases, and 13 bases lay between the germline ends. CDR3 length: 15 amino acids. Here the CDR3 DNA reads TGTGCCAGAAGCTTGGTTCGTCGCATCGGAGATACGCAGTATTTT. This encodes CARSLVRRIGDTQYF.

The CDR3 is CASSFAVQETQYF. The DNA of the CDR3 is TGCGCCAGCAGCTTCGCGGTACAAGAGACCCAGTACTTC. V and J are TRBV5-1 and TRBJ2-5; no clear D gene. In germline, CDR1 is SGHRS, CDR2 YFSETQ. The CDR3 has 13 residues. V was pared by 2 bases and J by 2 bases, with 7 bases between.

This clone was seen once. The V and J genes are TRBV7-9 and TRBJ2-3; D is possibly TRBD2 (7 bases). Trimming took 6 bases from V and 3 from J, leaving 10 bases between them. Looked up from germline, CDR1 is SEHNR and CDR2 is FQNEAQ (reference sequence). The CDR3 has 13 residues. The CDR3 loop is CASRGGRTDTQYF. CDR3 DNA: TGTGCCAGCAGGGGGGGGCGGACAGATACGCAGTATTTT.